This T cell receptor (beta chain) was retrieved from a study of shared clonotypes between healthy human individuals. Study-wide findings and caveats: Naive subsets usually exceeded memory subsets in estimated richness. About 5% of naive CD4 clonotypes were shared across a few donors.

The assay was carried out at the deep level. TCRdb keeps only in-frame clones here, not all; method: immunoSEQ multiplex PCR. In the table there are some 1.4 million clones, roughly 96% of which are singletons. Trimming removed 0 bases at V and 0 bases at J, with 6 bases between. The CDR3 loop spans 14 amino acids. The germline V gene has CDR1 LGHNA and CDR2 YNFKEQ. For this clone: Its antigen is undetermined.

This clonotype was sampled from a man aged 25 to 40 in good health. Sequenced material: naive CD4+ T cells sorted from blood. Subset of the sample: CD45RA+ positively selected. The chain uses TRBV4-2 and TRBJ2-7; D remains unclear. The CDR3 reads CASSQDRNSYEQYF. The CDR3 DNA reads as TGTGCCAGCAGCCAAGATAGGAACTCCTACGAGCAGTACTTC.